This passage covers 20 T cell receptor beta chains from one sample sequenced in a study of graft-versus-host responses after intestinal transplantation. Sequenced by immunoSEQ multiplex PCR; TCRdb stores in-frame clones only, minus some. The data show more than 50,000 clones, roughly 90% seen once. Grafts had their tissue processed, releasing intraepithelial and lamina propria lymphocytes. The starting material was ileum tissue, obtained more than 350 days after transplant. The receptors come from a human patient who received an intestinal transplant, so some T cells may come from the graft donor.

The V and J genes are TRBV4-1 and TRBJ2-3; D is undetermined. This CDR3 has 14 amino acids. Germline V gene data show CDR1 as MGHRA and CDR2 as YSYEKL. V was clipped by 0 bases and J by 4 bases, with 8 bases between them. The CDR3 nucleotides read TGCGCCAGCAGCCAAGATCGGCTAGCAGATACGCAGTATTTT. The encoded protein is CASSQDRLADTQYF.

V and J are TRBV6-6 and TRBJ1-3; tentative D call: TRBD1 (6 bases). The ends were cut back, 4 bases at V and 7 bases at J, with 11 bases in the middle. This CDR3 contains 13 residues. Looked up from germline, CDR1 is MNHNY and CDR2 is SVGAGI (reference sequence). The CDR3 loop is CASSSGGLNTIYF. The CDR3, as DNA: TGTGCCAGCAGTTCGGGGGGGCTGAACACCATATATTTT.

This chain joins TRBV29-1 and TRBJ2-7; D may match TRBD1 or TRBD2 (5 bases each). The CDR3 is made up of 13 amino acids. Germline values: CDR1 SQVTM, CDR2 ANQGSEA. V was pared by 4 bases and J by 3 bases, with 13 bases between. The CDR3 nucleotides read TGCAGCGTTGCCGGGGCCCCCTTCTACGAGCAGTACTTC. Encoded protein: CSVAGAPFYEQYF.

The gene calls are TRBV6-1 and TRBJ2-5, with a possible D match to TRBD1 (6 bases). Matching the DNA end better, TRBJ2-7 makes the J call doubtful. Germline V CDR1 and CDR2: MNHNS, SASEGT. This CDR3 spans 13 amino acids. As DNA, the CDR3 is TGTGCCAGCAGACTGGACAGTTCCTACGAGCAGTACTTC. It encodes CASRLDSSYEQYF.

The V and J genes are TRBV11-2 and TRBJ2-2; 7 nucleotides align to TRBD1. CDR1 and CDR2 (germline): SGHAT, FQNNGV. The CDR3 contains 16 residues. Unmatched junction bases numbered 3, after V lost 2 bases and J lost 0 bases. This chain's CDR3 is CASSLKGGANTGELFF. In DNA, the CDR3 is TGTGCCAGCAGCTTAAAAGGGGGCGCGAACACCGGGGAGCTGTTTTTT.

The chain carries TRBV28 and TRBJ2-1; 9 nucleotides align to TRBD2. The CDR3 is 16 amino acids. Trimming removed 7 bases from V and 0 bases from J; junction bases left unmatched: 7. Germline-derived CDR1 and CDR2 are MDHEN and SYDVKM. The CDR3: CASTGLSGSSYNEQFF. DNA for the CDR3: TGTGCCAGCACCGGACTTAGCGGGAGCTCCTACAATGAGCAGTTCTTC.

The V and J genes are TRBV2 and TRBJ1-1, with D uncertain. The V end lost 6 bases, the J end lost 6 bases, and 14 bases lay between the germline ends. CDR1 SNHLY and CDR2 FYNNEI come from the germline V gene. The CDR3 loop spans 13 amino acids. The CDR3 here is CASRTFGPAEAFF. CDR3 DNA sequence: TGTGCCAGCAGGACCTTTGGACCCGCTGAAGCTTTCTTT.

The rearrangement joins TRBV6-5 to TRBJ1-2; D is uncertain. The CDR3 totals 13 residues. Germline loops: CDR1 MNHEY, CDR2 SVGAGI. Trimming cost V 4 bases and J 8 bases, with 14 bases left between them. Here the CDR3 reads CASSLKGGGGYTF. The CDR3 DNA is TGTGCCAGCAGTTTAAAGGGTGGCGGGGGCTACACCTTC.

The CDR3 bases are TGTGCCAGCAGTCCCGGACAGGCCTATGGCTACACCTTC. Residues: CASSPGQAYGYTF. This rearrangement joins TRBV6-5 to TRBJ1-2; 7 bases line up with TRBD1. CDR1 is MNHEY and CDR2 is SVGAGI in the germline V gene. CDR3 size: 13 residues. Trimming removed 5 bases from V and 4 bases from J; junction bases left unmatched: 4.

This chain connects TRBV2 to TRBJ1-5, with D uncertain. This CDR3 comprises 13 residues. In germline, CDR1 is SNHLY, CDR2 FYNNEI. V dropped 5 bases and J dropped 4 bases, with 9 bases sitting between them. The CDR3, as DNA: TGTGCCAGCAGTAACCCGAGTAATCAGCCCCAGCATTTT. This sequence encodes CASSNPSNQPQHF.

The chain uses TRBV7-2 and TRBJ1-2; 7 bases match TRBD1. Germline V gives CDR1 SGHTA, CDR2 FQGNSA. There are 16 residues in the CDR3. The V and J ends lost 2 bases and 5 bases, in that order; junction bases with no gene match: 11. The CDR3 coding sequence is TGTGCCAGCAGCTTATCCCCGGGACAGTACCTTTATGGCTACACCTTC. Translated: CASSLSPGQYLYGYTF. The full variable domain, its missing parts supplied by reference TRBV7-2 and TRBJ1-2, is GAGVSQSPSNKVTEKGKDVELRCDPISGHTALYWYRQSLGQGLEFLIYFQGNSAPDKSGLPSDRFSAERTGGSVSTLTIQRTQQEDSAVYLCASSLSPGQYLYGYTFGSGTRLTVV.

The rearrangement links TRBV2 to TRBJ2-7; D is undetermined. V was trimmed by 1 base and J by 0 bases, leaving 13 bases between them. The length of the CDR3 is 16 residues. Germline V gene lookup returns CDR1 SNHLY and CDR2 FYNNEI. CDR3 DNA: TGTGCCAGCAGTGAAGATGGACGTGTGAGCTCCTACGAGCAGTACTTC. Encoded protein: CASSEDGRVSSYEQYF. Complete variable domain (other parts from reference TRBV2 and TRBJ2-7): EPEVTQTPSHQVTQMGQEVILRCVPISNHLYFYWYRQILGQKVEFLVSFYNNEISEKSEIFDDQFSVERPDGSNFTLKIRSTKLEDSAMYFCASSEDGRVSSYEQYFGPGTRLTVT.

This chain connects TRBV15 to TRBJ2-1; 14 nucleotides line up with TRBD2. Germline lookup yields CDR1 LNHNV and CDR2 YYDKDF (reference sequence). The CDR3 is 19 residues long. Unmatched junction bases numbered 10, after V lost 2 bases and J lost 4 bases. The CDR3 reads CATSRSTAGLAGVYNEQFF. CDR3 bases: TGTGCCACCAGCAGATCTACGGCGGGACTAGCGGGAGTATACAATGAGCAGTTCTTC.

The V and J genes are TRBV5-1 and TRBJ2-7; TRBD2 might be the D (6 bases). This CDR3 contains 14 residues. Deletions cut 3 bases from V and 1 base from J, with 11 bases between. Looked up from germline, CDR1 is SGHRS and CDR2 is YFSETQ. CDR3 DNA: TGCGCCAGCAGCTGGGGGGAATGGTCCTACGAGCAGTACTTC. This codes for CASSWGEWSYEQYF.

The V and J genes are TRBV5-1 and TRBJ2-5; D is ambiguous. V lost 3 bases, J lost 2 bases, and 5 bases lay in between. Germline CDR1 is SGHRS and CDR2 is YFSETQ. The length of the CDR3 is 12 residues. The CDR3 spells CASSSQQETQYF. CDR3 coding DNA: TGCGCCAGCAGCTCGCAACAAGAGACCCAGTACTTC.

Points on this clone: Distinct nucleotide sequences in the sample also encode this CDR3. The chain carries TRBV28 and TRBJ1-1; TRBD1 aligns across 11 bases. Germline V gene data show CDR1 as MDHEN and CDR2 as SYDVKM. The V and J ends lost 5 bases and 7 bases, in that order; junction bases with no gene match: 6. CDR3 length: 14 amino acids. In DNA, the CDR3 is TGTGCCAGCAGTCCCTGGACAGGGGGCATTGAAGCTTTCTTT. Its translation: CASSPWTGGIEAFF.

V is TRBV29-1 and J is TRBJ2-2; D is unclear. Deletions cut 3 bases from V and 5 bases from J, with 7 bases between. Germline lookup yields CDR1 SQVTM and CDR2 ANQGSEA. This CDR3 region has 12 residues. CDR3 sequence: CSVDGSTGELFF. As DNA, the CDR3 is TGCAGCGTTGACGGTTCAACCGGGGAGCTGTTTTTT.

This rearrangement joins TRBV4-1 to TRBJ2-2; 11 bases agree with TRBD2. The germline gives CDR1 MGHRA, CDR2 YSYEKL. The J segment lost 3 bases and the V segment lost 4 bases, leaving 13 bases of the junction unmatched. The length of the CDR3 is 19 residues. The CDR3 nucleotides are TGCGCCAGCAGCCCTAGACTAGCGGGACGAACATTGGACACCGGGGAGCTGTTTTTT. Encoded protein: CASSPRLAGRTLDTGELFF.

This chain connects TRBV6-1 to TRBJ1-2, with D unresolved. V dropped 4 bases and J dropped 8 bases, with 8 bases sitting between them. This CDR3 has 11 amino acids. Germline V CDR1 and CDR2: MNHNS, SASEGT. CDR3 in amino acids: CASSVTGGYTF. CDR3 coding DNA: TGTGCCAGCAGTGTTACGGGAGGCTACACCTTC.

The rearrangement joins TRBV6-5 to TRBJ2-5, with a tentative D call TRBD1 (6 bases). Germline V gene sequence: CDR1 MNHEY, CDR2 SVGAGI. V shed 0 bases and J shed 1 base, with 9 bases lying between them. There are 15 residues in the CDR3. The CDR3 DNA is TGTGCCAGCAGTTACTCCGGGACAACCCAAGAGACCCAGTACTTC. Amino acids: CASSYSGTTQETQYF.